The following is a T cell receptor beta chain sequence with its context. Its antigen is unidentified. The stimulus was lysate of CMV-infected fibroblasts, about 11 ug/mL. Sorted nonresponding memory CD4+ T cells were CD40L-negative, CD69-negative, CD45RO-high. These data are taken from a study of persistence of HIV-infected CD4 T cells. In the study overall: CD4+ T cells responding to CMV or HIV-1 Gag were isolated. Two participants gave one leukapheresis sample; others gave up to about 180 mL blood repeatedly. Study observations and caveats: Antigen-responding cells were enriched for degenerate expanded CDR3beta sequences. Rare CMV-responding cells carrying HIV-1 proviruses were not analyzed separately for TCR.

Trimming left V 1 base short and J 8 bases short, with 11 bases between. The germline gives CDR1 LNHDA, CDR2 SQIVND (reference sequence). The CDR3 consists of 14 residues. This was the immunoSEQ version 4 assay in survey mode. Only in-frame clones appear in the TCRdb table, and some are missing; sequencing was by immunoSEQ multiplex PCR. Altogether more than 30,000 clones are present, approximately 80% being singletons, with the ten largest covering less than 2%. Sequencing was performed on CD4+ T cells sorted from PBMCs after approximately 19-hour stimulation, taken from a patient who received antiretroviral therapy. The receptor comes from an adult man with HIV who was CMV-seropositive. The V call is TRBV19, the J call TRBJ1-4, with D perhaps TRBD1 (5 bases). CDR3 in amino acids: CASSIGQREEKLFF. For the CDR3, the DNA is TGTGCCAGTAGTATAGGACAGAGAGAGGAAAAACTGTTTTTT.